The present T cell receptor beta chain was sequenced within a study of blood T cell repertoires in COVID-19 (dated by TCRdb to 2018 to 2021). Study-wide context: The collaborator samples originated in the United States, Italy and Spain and spanned the acute and convalescent phases of COVID-19. The dataset comprised deeply sampled blood TCRbeta repertoires from subjects exposed to, actively infected with, or recovered from COVID-19. The sample metadata nearly always contained a de-identified subject ID, COVID-19 status, age in years and sex. The material from the prospective study consisted of cDNA or gDNA derived from T cells, B-cell-depleted T cells, or PBMCs. Samples were obtained from the ongoing ImmuneRACE study (first 160 participants) and from over a thousand subjects provided by 6 global collaborators. Where available, HLA class I and class II types were taken from metadata supplied by the sample provider and were not determined by assay-based typing. The repertoires were made available in a free public database intended to serve as a resource for research on the immune response to SARS-CoV-2.

Samples from volunteer blood donors who had recovered from COVID-19 were contributed by a second Seattle source. Each collaborating institution followed its own protocols to collect whole blood in K2EDTA tubes. Collaborator samples were shipped for TCRbeta analysis as frozen whole blood, isolated PBMCs, or DNA extracted from either sample type. CDR1 and CDR2 were assigned from the germline V gene as LGHNA and YNFKEQ. The cysteine opens and the phenylalanine closes a CDR3 of 17 amino acids. Just CDR3 DNA is preserved here, 51 bases in frame from base 1. Relative to germline, V is missing 2 bases and J is missing 3 bases, with 9 bases of the junction outside any gene match. As regards this clone: The antigen it binds to is not known. Base qualities are not provided; no much larger clone lies one nucleotide away.

Overall study results and their limits: Clinical and demographic metadata were provided uncurated, with the amount varying by source and participant.

The immunoSEQ Assay, a bias-controlled multiplex PCR, was used to amplify TCRbeta CDR3 regions from genomic DNA. The authors processed their data as follows. The number of nucleated cells in each sample was estimated from the amplification of reference gene primers within the assay. To quantify the absolute abundance of each unique TCRbeta CDR3 rearrangement, sequence reads were collapsed and filtered. For each sample, productive Simpson clonality was calculated by taking the square root of Simpson's diversity index across productive rearrangements. TCRdb mirrors the immuneACCESS table, restricted to in-frame sequences. Some clones are absent from its copies; in checked studies, under half trace to an unresolved V gene, and the reason for the others is unknown. The DNA was the basis for D and trimming; V, J and clone size are from that table. This sample is represented by 250,000 to 350,000 clones; approximately 86% of them were singletons. Clones ranked in the top ten supply roughly 2.4% of the sample.

The source of this sequence is a woman aged 45 to 65 who had recovered from COVID-19. Sample: peripheral blood. In this chain, TRBV4-2 is recombined with TRBJ2-1, and 8 junctional nucleotides match TRBD2. The DNA is as follows: TGTGCCAGCAGCCAAACCCAGCGGGGGTGGATCTACAATGAGCAGTTCTTC. It encodes CASSQTQRGWIYNEQFF.